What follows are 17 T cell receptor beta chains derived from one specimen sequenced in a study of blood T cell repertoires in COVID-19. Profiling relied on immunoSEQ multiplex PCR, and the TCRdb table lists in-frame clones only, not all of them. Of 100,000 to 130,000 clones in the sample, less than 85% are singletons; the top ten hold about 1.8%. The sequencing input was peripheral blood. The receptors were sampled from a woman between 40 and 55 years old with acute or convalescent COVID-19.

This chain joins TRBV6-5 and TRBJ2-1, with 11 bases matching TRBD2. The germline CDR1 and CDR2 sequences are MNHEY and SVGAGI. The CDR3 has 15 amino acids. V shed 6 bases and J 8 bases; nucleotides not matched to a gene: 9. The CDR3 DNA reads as TGTGCCAGCAGAAGAAGTAGCGGGGGGGCCGATGAGCAGTTCTTC. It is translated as CASRRSSGGADEQFF.

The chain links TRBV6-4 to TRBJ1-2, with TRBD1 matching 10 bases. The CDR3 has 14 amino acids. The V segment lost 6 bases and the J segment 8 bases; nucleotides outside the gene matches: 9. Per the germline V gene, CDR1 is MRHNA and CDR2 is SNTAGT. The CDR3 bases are TGTGCCAGCAGATCGACAGGGGGCGAGAGCGGCTACACCTTC. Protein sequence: CASRSTGGESGYTF.

The CDR3 here is CASSPQSRSGELFF. The CDR3 bases are TGTGCCAGCAGCCCTCAATCGAGATCCGGGGAGCTGTTTTTT. This chain connects TRBV16 to TRBJ2-2; D is unclear. Trimming shortened V by 4 bases and J by 6 bases, and 12 bases separated the two germline ends. The CDR3 spans 14 residues. The germline V gene encodes CDR1 KGHSY and CDR2 FQNENV. The full variable domain, in which reference TRBV16 and TRBJ2-2 provide the parts outside the CDR3, is GEEVAQTPKHLVRGEGQKAKLYCAPIKGHSYVFWYQQVLKNEFKFLISFQNENVFDETGMPKERFSAKCLPNSPCSLEIQATKLEDSAVYFCASSPQSRSGELFFGEGSRLTVL.

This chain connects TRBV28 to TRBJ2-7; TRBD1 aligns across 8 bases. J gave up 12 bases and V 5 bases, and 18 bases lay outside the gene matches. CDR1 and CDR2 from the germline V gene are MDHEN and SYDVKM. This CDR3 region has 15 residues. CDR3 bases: TGTGCCAGCAGTCTCACCCAGACAGGGGCGGACCAACGGTACTTC. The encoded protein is CASSLTQTGADQRYF.

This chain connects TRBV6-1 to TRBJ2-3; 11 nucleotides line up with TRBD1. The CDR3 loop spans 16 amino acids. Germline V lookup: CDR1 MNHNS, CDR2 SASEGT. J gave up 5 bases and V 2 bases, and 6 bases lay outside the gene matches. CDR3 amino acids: CASSEIGQGARDTQYF. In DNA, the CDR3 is TGTGCCAGCAGTGAAATCGGACAGGGGGCAAGAGATACGCAGTATTTT.

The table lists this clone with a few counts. The CDR3 nucleotides are TGTGCCACCAGTGATCCGACAGGGGAGAATGAAAAACTGTTTTTT. It yields the protein CATSDPTGENEKLFF. The chain links TRBV24-1 to TRBJ1-4, with 8 bases that match TRBD1. This CDR3 has 15 amino acids. J lost 5 bases, V lost 3 bases, and 4 bases had no gene match. CDR1 KGHDR and CDR2 SFDVKD come from the germline V gene.

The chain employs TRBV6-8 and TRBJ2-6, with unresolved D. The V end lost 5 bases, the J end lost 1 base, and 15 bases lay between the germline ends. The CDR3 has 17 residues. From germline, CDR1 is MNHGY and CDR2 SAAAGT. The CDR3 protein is CASSPGRARSGANVLTF. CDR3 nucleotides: TGTGCCAGCAGTCCGGGTAGAGCCCGATCTGGGGCCAACGTCCTGACTTTC.

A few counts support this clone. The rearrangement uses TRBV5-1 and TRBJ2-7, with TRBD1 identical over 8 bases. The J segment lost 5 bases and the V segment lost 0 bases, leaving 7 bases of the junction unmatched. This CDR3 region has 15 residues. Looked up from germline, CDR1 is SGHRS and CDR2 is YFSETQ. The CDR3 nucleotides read TGCGCCAGCAGCTTGGGCACGGGACAGGAGAACGAGCAGTACTTC. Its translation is CASSLGTGQENEQYF.

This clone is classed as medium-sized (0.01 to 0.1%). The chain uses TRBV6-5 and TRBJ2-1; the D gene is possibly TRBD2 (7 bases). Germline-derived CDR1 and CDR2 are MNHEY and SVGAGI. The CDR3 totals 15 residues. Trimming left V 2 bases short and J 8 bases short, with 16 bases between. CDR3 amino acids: CASSYGGATGDEQFF. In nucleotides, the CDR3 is TGTGCCAGCAGTTACGGGGGGGCCACTGGGGATGAGCAGTTCTTC.

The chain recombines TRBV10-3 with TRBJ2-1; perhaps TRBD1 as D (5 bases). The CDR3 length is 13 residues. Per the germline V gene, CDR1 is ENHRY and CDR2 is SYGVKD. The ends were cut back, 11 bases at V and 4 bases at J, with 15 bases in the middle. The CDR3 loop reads CAFKQDGYNEQFF. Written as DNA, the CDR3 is TGTGCCTTTAAACAGGACGGATACAATGAGCAGTTCTTC.

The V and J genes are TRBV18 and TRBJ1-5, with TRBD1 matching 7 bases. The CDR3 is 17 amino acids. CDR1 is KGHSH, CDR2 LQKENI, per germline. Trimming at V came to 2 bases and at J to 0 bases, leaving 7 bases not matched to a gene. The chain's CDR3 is CASSPSGQPYSNQPQHF. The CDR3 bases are TGTGCCAGCTCACCATCGGGACAGCCTTATAGCAATCAGCCCCAGCATTTT.

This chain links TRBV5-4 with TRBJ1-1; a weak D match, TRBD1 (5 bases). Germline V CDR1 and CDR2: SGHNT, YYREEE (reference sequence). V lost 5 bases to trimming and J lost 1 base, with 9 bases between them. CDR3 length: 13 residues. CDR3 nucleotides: TGTGCCAGCAGATCAACAGGGAACACTGAAGCTTTCTTT. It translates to CASRSTGNTEAFF.

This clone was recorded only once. CDR3 DNA sequence: TGTGCCAGCAGTTACTCGAGTAAGCGTGGCTACACCTTC. This sequence encodes CASSYSSKRGYTF. The rearrangement joins TRBV6-5 to TRBJ1-2; no definite D call. In germline, CDR1 is MNHEY, CDR2 SVGAGI. Trimming took 0 bases from V and 7 from J, leaving 9 bases between them. The CDR3 consists of 13 residues.

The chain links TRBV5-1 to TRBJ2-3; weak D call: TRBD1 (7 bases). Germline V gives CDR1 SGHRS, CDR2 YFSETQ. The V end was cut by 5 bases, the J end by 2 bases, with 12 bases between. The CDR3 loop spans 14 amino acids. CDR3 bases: TGCGCCAGCAGAACAGGGGACTTCACAGATACGCAGTATTTT. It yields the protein CASRTGDFTDTQYF.

In nucleotides, the CDR3 is TGCGCCAGCAGCTTGGGAGGGACAGGGGAGGCGACCCAGTACTTC. This codes for CASSLGGTGEATQYF. This chain joins TRBV5-1 and TRBJ2-5; 10 bases agree with TRBD1. Germline CDR1 reads SGHRS; CDR2 reads YFSETQ. The CDR3 has 15 amino acids. After removal of 0 bases from V and 7 bases from J, the junction contained 6 bases not matched to a gene.

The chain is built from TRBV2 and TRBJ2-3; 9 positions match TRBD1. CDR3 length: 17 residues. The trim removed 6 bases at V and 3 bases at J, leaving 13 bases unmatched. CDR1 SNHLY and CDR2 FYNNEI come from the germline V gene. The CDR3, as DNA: TGTGCCAGCAGGGGTGATTTGGCGGGACAGGGAACAGATACGCAGTATTTT. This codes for CASRGDLAGQGTDTQYF.

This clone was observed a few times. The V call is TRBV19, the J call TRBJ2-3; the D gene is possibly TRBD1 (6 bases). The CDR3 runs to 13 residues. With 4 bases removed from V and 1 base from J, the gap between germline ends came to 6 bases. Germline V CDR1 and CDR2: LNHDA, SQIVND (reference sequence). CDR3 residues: CASSTGGTDTQYF. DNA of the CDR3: TGTGCCAGTAGTACAGGGGGCACAGATACGCAGTATTTT.